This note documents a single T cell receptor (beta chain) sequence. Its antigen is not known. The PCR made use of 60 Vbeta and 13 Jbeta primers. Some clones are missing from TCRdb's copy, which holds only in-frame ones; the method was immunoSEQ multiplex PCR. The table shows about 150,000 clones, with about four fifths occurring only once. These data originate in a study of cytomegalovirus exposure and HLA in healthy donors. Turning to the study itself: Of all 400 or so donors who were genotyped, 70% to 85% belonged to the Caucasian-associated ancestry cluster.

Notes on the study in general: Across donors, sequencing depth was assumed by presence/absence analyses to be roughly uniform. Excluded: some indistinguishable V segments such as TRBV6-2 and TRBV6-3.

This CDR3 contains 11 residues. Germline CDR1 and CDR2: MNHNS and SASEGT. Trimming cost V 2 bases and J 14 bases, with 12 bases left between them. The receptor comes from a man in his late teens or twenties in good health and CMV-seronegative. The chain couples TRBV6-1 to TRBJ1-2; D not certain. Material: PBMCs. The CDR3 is CASSEKSCGTF. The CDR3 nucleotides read TGTGCCAGCAGTGAAAAGAGTTGCGGGACCTTC.